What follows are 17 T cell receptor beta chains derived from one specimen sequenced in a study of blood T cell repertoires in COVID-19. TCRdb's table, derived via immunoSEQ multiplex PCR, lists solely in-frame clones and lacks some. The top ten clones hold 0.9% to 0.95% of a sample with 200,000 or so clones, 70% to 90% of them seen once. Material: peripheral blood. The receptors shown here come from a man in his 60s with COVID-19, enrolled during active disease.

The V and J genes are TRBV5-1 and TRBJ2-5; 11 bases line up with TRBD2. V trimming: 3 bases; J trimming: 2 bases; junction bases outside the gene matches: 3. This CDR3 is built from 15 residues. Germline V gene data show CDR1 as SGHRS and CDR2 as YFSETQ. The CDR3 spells CASSSTSGKQETQYF. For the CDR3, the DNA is TGCGCCAGCAGCTCGACTAGCGGGAAACAAGAGACCCAGTACTTC.

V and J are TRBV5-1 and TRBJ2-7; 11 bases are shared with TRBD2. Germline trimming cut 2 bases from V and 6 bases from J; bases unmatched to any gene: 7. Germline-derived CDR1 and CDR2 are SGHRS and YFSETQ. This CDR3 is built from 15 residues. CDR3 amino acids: CASSFLAGGTPEQYF. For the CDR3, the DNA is TGCGCCAGCAGCTTTTTAGCGGGAGGGACTCCCGAGCAGTACTTC.

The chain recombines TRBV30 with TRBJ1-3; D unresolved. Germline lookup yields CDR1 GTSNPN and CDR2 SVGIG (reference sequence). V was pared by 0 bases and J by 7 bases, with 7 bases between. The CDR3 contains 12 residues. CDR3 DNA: TGTGCCTGGAGTGTAGGGAGGAACACCATATATTTT. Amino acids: CAWSVGRNTIYF.

The CDR3 spells CASSLGASGNQPQHF. In DNA, the CDR3 is TGTGCCAGCAGCTTGGGGGCATCAGGAAATCAGCCCCAGCATTTT. V gene TRBV7-2 combines with J gene TRBJ1-5; perhaps TRBD1 as D (6 bases). Germline V CDR1 and CDR2: SGHTA, FQGNSA. The length of the CDR3 is 15 residues. Between the trimmed V and J ends, which lost 3 bases and 4 bases, there was a span of 13 bases.

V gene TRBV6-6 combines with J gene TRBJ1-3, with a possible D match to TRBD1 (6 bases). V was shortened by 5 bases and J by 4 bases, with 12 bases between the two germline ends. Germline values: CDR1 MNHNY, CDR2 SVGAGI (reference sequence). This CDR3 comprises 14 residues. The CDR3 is CASSTDRKGNTIYF. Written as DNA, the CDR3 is TGTGCCAGCAGTACCGACAGGAAAGGAAACACCATATATTTT.

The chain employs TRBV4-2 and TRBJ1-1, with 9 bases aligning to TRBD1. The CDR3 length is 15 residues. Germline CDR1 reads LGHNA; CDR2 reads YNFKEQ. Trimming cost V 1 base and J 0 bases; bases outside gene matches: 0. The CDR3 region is CASSQGDRVNTEAFF. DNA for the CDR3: TGTGCCAGCAGCCAAGGGGACAGGGTGAACACTGAAGCTTTCTTT.

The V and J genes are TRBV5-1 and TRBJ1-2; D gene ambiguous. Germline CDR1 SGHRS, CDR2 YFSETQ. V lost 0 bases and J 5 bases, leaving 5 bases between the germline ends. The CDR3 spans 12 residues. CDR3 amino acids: CASSLGGYGYTF. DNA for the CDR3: TGCGCCAGCAGCTTGGGAGGGTATGGCTACACCTTC.

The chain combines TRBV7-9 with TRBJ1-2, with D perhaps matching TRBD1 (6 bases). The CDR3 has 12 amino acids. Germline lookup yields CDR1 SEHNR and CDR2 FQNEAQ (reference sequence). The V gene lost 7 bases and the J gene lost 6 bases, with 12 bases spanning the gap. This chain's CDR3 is CASIKEGDGYTF. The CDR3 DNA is TGTGCCAGCATAAAAGAGGGGGATGGCTACACCTTC.

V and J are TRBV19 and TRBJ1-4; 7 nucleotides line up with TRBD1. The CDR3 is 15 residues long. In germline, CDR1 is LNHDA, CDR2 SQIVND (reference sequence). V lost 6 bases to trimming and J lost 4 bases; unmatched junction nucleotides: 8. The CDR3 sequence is CASRRQGVYNEKLFF. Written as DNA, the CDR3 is TGTGCCAGTAGGCGACAGGGAGTTTATAATGAAAAACTGTTTTTT.

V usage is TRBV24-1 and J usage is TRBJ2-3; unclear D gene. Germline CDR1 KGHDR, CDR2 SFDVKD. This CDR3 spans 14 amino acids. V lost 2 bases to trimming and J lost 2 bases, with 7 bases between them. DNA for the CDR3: TGTGCCACCAGTGATTATGAGTCCACAGATACGCAGTATTTT. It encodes CATSDYESTDTQYF.

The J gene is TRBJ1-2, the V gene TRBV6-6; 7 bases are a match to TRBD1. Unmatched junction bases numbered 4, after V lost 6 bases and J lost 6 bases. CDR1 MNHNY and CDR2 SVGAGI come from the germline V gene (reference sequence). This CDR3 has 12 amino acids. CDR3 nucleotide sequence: TGTGCCAGCAGCACGACAGGGAATGGCTACACCTTC. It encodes CASSTTGNGYTF.

The CDR3 region is CASSYSPRGNQPQHF. CDR3 nucleotides: TGTGCCAGCAGTTACTCGCCGAGAGGCAATCAGCCCCAGCATTTT. The chain uses TRBV6-6 and TRBJ1-5; the D is unclear. This CDR3 is 15 amino acids long. Trimming stripped 0 bases from V and 2 bases from J, with 8 bases between. Germline V gives CDR1 MNHNY, CDR2 SVGAGI (reference sequence).

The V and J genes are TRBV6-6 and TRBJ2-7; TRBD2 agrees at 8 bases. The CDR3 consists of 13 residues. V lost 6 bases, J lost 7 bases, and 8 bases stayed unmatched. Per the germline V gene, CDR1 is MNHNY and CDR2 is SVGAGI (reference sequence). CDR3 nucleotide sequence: TGTGCCAGCAGCTACGGGGGGGGTAGGGAGCAGTACTTC. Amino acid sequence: CASSYGGGREQYF.

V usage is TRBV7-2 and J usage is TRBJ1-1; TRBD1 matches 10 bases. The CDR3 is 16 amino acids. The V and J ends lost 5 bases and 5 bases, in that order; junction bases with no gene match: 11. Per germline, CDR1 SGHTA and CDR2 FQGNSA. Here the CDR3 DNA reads TGTGCCAGCAGCCGCCCCCGGGACAGGGGAAGGACTGAAGCTTTCTTT. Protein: CASSRPRDRGRTEAFF.

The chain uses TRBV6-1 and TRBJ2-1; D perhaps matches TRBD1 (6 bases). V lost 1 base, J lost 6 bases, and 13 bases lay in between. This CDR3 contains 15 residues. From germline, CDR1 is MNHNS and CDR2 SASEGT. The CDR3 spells CASSEVQGHFNEQFF. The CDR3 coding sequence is TGTGCCAGCAGTGAAGTTCAGGGACATTTCAATGAGCAGTTCTTC.

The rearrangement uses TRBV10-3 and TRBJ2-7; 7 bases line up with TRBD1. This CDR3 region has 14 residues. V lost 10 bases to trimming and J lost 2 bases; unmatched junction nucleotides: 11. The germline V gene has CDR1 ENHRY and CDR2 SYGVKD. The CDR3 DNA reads TGTGCCACCTCTGACCGGGACAGAGCCTACGAGCAGTACTTC. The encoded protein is CATSDRDRAYEQYF.

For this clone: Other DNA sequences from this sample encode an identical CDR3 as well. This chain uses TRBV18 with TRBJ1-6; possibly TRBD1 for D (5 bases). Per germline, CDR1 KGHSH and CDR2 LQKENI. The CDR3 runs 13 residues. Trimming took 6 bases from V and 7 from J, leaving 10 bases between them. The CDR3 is CASSPSGNSPLHF. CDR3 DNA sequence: TGTGCCAGCTCTCCTTCAGGGAATTCACCCCTCCACTTT.